This TCR beta chain emerged from a study of T-cell memory formation after mild COVID-19. Overall study context: Largely, TCR clusters stayed within a single donor. Study-wide results and caveats: The pre-infection memory compartment contained some responding clones, suggesting cross-reactive memory joined. Clones which contracted sat mainly in CM and EM if CD4+, and in EMRA if CD8+.

This clonotype was observed a handful of times. Its antigen is currently unknown. The CDR3 covers 15 residues. Germline V gives CDR1 SGHRS, CDR2 YFSETQ. Trimming at V came to 5 bases and at J to 6 bases, leaving 8 bases not matched to a gene. Researchers used 5'RACE with constant-segment primers to make TCR alpha and TCR beta cDNA libraries that carry sample barcodes and UMIs. TCRdb re-derived calls from the 5' RACE reads in MiXCR, one entry per CDR3 protein. The table lists around 100,000 distinct CDR3 sequences, around 10% of them singletons. The V gene is TRBV5-1, the J gene TRBJ1-1, with 12 positions matching TRBD1. The TCR sequence derives from a young man who had mild COVID-19 (a few samples of this study predate the infection). Cell type and time point are not known. Specimen: PBMCs or a T cell subset sorted from them (not recorded which). CDR3 sequence: CASREGQGAVPEAFF. In DNA, the CDR3 is TGCGCCAGCAGAGAGGGACAGGGGGCTGTACCTGAAGCTTTCTTT.